This T cell receptor beta chain originates from a study of cytomegalovirus exposure and HLA in healthy donors. As for the study in general: An earlier analysis found fewer than 120 million unique TCR beta sequences from 200 million or so T cells.

Concerning this clone itself: The antigen is not known.

The primer mix had 60 Vbeta and 13 Jbeta primers. Clones were read by immunoSEQ multiplex PCR, and TCRdb kept only the in-frame ones, dropping some. The sample holds more than 95,000 clones, around 70% seen once. Whole-study results and caveats: Previous analysis showed most TCR beta V segments were productive about 87% or about 30% of the time. Sequencing artifact likely explains a cluster of highly shared sequence variants.

Trimming removed 4 bases from V and 4 bases from J, with 19 bases in between. The CDR3 sequence is 16 residues long. CDR1 and CDR2 (germline): MNHNS, SASEGT. The receptor's source is a man aged 40-50 years in good health and CMV-seropositive. The chain joins TRBV6-1 to TRBJ1-2; TRBD1 is a possible D gene (6 bases). Sequencing used PBMCs. CDR3 amino acids: CASSGHRDNDFYGYTF. In nucleotides, the CDR3 is TGTGCCAGCAGTGGCCACCGGGACAACGACTTCTATGGCTACACCTTC.